The rows below give T cell receptor beta chains drawn from one sample of a study of Graves' ophthalmopathy and Graves' hyperthyroidism. MiXCR, run by TCRdb on the multiplex PCR reads, gives a single entry per CDR3 protein. This table has over a million distinct CDR3 sequences, about 36% appearing once. The sequencing input was peripheral blood or thyroid tissue (not recorded which). These receptors were obtained from an adult man with Graves' hyperthyroidism. Each CDR3 is given without its conserved first and last residue. A D gene is named only where the DNA matches it firmly.

j_call v_call d_call cdr3_aa
TRBJ2-6 TRBV10-3 - AISDGSSGANVLT
- TRBV10-3 TRBD1 AIRRDRGIYEQF
TRBJ1-2 TRBV29-1 - SAIPSSGSLNYGYT
TRBJ2-7 TRBV10-2 - ASSQGQSTYGQY
TRBJ2-7 TRBV4-3 - ASSQDTGSYEQY
TRBJ1-5 TRBV7-9 TRBD1 ASSPRDSGPQPQH
TRBJ1-6 TRBV7-9 - ASSLSGSGASANSPLH
TRBJ2-7 TRBV29-1 TRBD1 SIRDRYYEQY
TRBJ1-5 TRBV25-1 - ASSEFGDDQPQH
TRBJ1-5 TRBV20-1 TRBD1 SARPGGTRSSQPQH
TRBJ1-1 TRBV5-1 - ASSLAPDKAF